Shown below are 5 T cell receptor beta chains from a single sample sequenced in a study of T-cell memory formation after mild COVID-19. TCRdb re-called the 5' RACE reads through MiXCR, storing one row per CDR3 protein. This sample has about 110,000 distinct CDR3 sequences, with about 15% found just once. Sample: PBMCs or a T cell subset sorted from them (not recorded which). The receptors were sampled from an adult woman who had mild COVID-19 (a few samples of this study predate the infection). Cell type and time point are not known.

The chain carries TRBV7-9 and TRBJ2-1; D is undetermined. The CDR3 contains 11 residues. Per the germline V gene, CDR1 is SEHNR and CDR2 is FQNEAQ (reference sequence). V dropped 5 bases and J dropped 10 bases, with 9 bases sitting between them. Here the CDR3 DNA reads TGTGCCAGCAGCCCGCCCCGGGAGCAGTTCTTC. Translating gives CASSPPREQFF.

This clonotype was observed a few times. The V gene is TRBV4-3, the J gene TRBJ2-1, with 14 positions matching TRBD2. Unmatched junction bases numbered 7, after V lost 1 base and J lost 8 bases. This CDR3 is built from 17 residues. CDR1 and CDR2 (germline): LGHNA, YSLEER. The CDR3 loop reads CASSQAGPGLAGDEQFF. The CDR3 coding sequence is TGCGCCAGCAGCCAAGCCGGCCCGGGACTAGCGGGAGATGAGCAGTTCTTC.

Turning to this clonotype: Being one base from a much bigger clone, this may be a read error. The chain uses TRBV9 and TRBJ1-2; D gene ambiguous. CDR1 is SGDLS and CDR2 is YYNGEE in the germline V gene. CDR3 length: 15 amino acids. Trimming left V 1 base short and J 0 bases short, with 10 bases between. The CDR3 here is CASSVWVGSNYGYTF. Written as DNA, the CDR3 is TGTGCCAGCAGCGTATGGGTCGGCTCTAACTATGGCTACACCTTC.

The V and J genes are TRBV6-6 and TRBJ2-1; 9 bases map to TRBD1. Germline values: CDR1 MNHNY, CDR2 SVGAGI (reference sequence). CDR3 length: 12 residues. V trimming: 5 bases; J trimming: 14 bases; junction bases outside the gene matches: 7. In DNA form, the CDR3 reads TGTGCCAGCAGTCCGCTCCGGGACAGGGAGTTCTTC. Protein product: CASSPLRDREFF.

This chain links TRBV4-3 with TRBJ2-1; 12 nucleotides agree with TRBD2. V was clipped by 3 bases and J by 4 bases; unmatched bases: 4. Germline V gene lookup returns CDR1 LGHNA and CDR2 YSLEER. The CDR3 is 16 residues long. The CDR3 reads CASSQRTSGIYNEQFF. The DNA for the CDR3 is TGCGCCAGCAGCCAGAGGACTAGCGGGATATACAATGAGCAGTTCTTC.